The 10 T cell receptor beta chains below were found in one sample sequenced in a study of T cells in Graves' hyperthyroidism and ophthalmopathy. Amplified TCR beta CDR3 regions derived from RNA transcripts. Carried out on the TCR CDR3, a first-round RT-PCR used the HTBI primer set. TCRdb itself ran the multiplex PCR reads through MiXCR, one entry per CDR3 protein. The sample records 300,000 or so distinct CDR3 sequences, roughly a fifth being singletons. The specimen sequenced was blood. These receptors all come from a woman in her forties or fifties with Graves' hyperthyroidism.

The V gene is TRBV3-1, the J gene TRBJ1-2; a possible D gene is TRBD1 (6 bases). Germline V gene data show CDR1 as LGHDT and CDR2 as YNNKEL (reference sequence). The CDR3 runs to 14 residues. V shed 3 bases and J shed 7 bases, with 15 bases lying between them. CDR3 sequence (DNA): TGTGCCAGCAGCCAGCCGACAGGAAAGGGTGGCTACACCTTC. Amino acid sequence: CASSQPTGKGGYTF.

A few counts support this clonotype. A much larger clone sits a single nucleotide away, making a read error possible. The chain employs TRBV12-3 or TRBV12-4 and TRBJ1-2; perhaps TRBD1 as D (5 bases). With 7 bases removed from V and 0 bases from J, the gap between germline ends came to 15 bases. This CDR3 has 15 amino acids. The CDR3 is CASKSRGVANYGYTF. The CDR3 DNA reads TGTGCCAGCAAATCCCGGGGGGTGGCTAACTATGGCTACACCTTC.

At least ten counts were recorded for this clonotype. The chain joins TRBV11-2 to TRBJ2-7; TRBD1 matches 10 bases. This CDR3 comprises 15 residues. CDR1 and CDR2 from the germline V gene are SGHAT and FQNNGV. The trim removed 5 bases at V and 9 bases at J, leaving 13 bases unmatched. CDR3 loop: CASSTTGTGVAGQYF. The CDR3, as DNA: TGTGCCAGCAGCACTACCGGGACAGGGGTGGCAGGGCAGTACTTC.

This clonotype came up many times. J is TRBJ2-7 and V is TRBV7-2; D not certain. The V end was cut by 5 bases, the J end by 5 bases, with 13 bases between. Germline assignment: CDR1 SGHTA and CDR2 FQGNSA. The CDR3 has 13 residues. CDR3 amino acids: CASSLQWGNEQYF. The CDR3 region has the DNA TGTGCCAGCAGCCTCCAATGGGGAAACGAGCAGTACTTC.

This clonotype was counted only a few times. The CDR3 region has the DNA TGTGCCAGCAGTACCCCGCAAGGGTCGGAGACCCAGTACTTC. Its protein product is CASSTPQGSETQYF. The chain combines TRBV25-1 with TRBJ2-5; D ambiguous. This CDR3 region has 14 residues. The germline gives CDR1 MGHDK, CDR2 SYGVNS. V was shortened by 5 bases and J by 5 bases, with 15 bases between the two germline ends.

This clonotype came up many times. This chain connects TRBV18 to TRBJ2-5, with D unclear. Germline loops: CDR1 KGHSH, CDR2 LQKENI. V lost 6 bases, J lost 5 bases, and 19 bases lay in between. The CDR3 sequence is 15 residues long. DNA of the CDR3: TGTGCCAGCTCCCCAAATCGGCAAACGTTGGAGACCCAGTACTTC. This translates into CASSPNRQTLETQYF. The entire variable domain, with the rest obtained from reference TRBV18 and TRBJ2-5, is as follows: NAGVMQNPRHLVRRRGQEARLRCSPMKGHSHVYWYRQLPEEGLKFMVYLQKENIIDESGMPKERFSAEFPKEGPSILRIQQVVRGDSAAYFCASSPNRQTLETQYFGPGTRLLVL.

Ten or more counts support this clonotype. V usage is TRBV6-6 and J usage is TRBJ2-5; D not certain. The CDR3 consists of 14 residues. CDR1 is MNHNY, CDR2 SVGAGI, per germline (reference sequence). Trimming left V 0 bases short and J 5 bases short, with 10 bases between. CDR3 region: CASSYSRQQETQYF. CDR3 nucleotides: TGTGCCAGCAGTTACTCGAGGCAGCAGGAGACCCAGTACTTC.

This clonotype was recorded at least ten times. The chain carries TRBV7-6 and TRBJ2-3, with 7 positions matching TRBD2. Germline values: CDR1 SGHVS, CDR2 FNYEAQ. Trimming removed 0 bases from V and 11 bases from J; junction bases left unmatched: 11. The CDR3 is 15 residues long. The CDR3 is CASSLAVGLGAWQYF. The CDR3 DNA follows: TGTGCCAGCAGCTTAGCGGTAGGACTAGGGGCCTGGCAGTATTTT. Looking up the rest from reference TRBV7-6 and TRBJ2-3 gives the full variable domain: GAGVSQSPRYKVTKRGQDVALRCDPISGHVSLYWYRQALGQGPEFLTYFNYEAQQDKSGLPNDRFSAERPEGSISTLTIQRTEQRDSAMYRCASSLAVGLGAWQYFGPGTRLTVL.

This clonotype was observed many times. The chain joins TRBV20-1 to TRBJ2-3; perhaps TRBD1 as D (6 bases). V lost 1 base to trimming and J lost 4 bases, with 12 bases between them. The CDR3 contains 14 residues. Germline V gene data show CDR1 as DFQATT and CDR2 as SNEGSKA (reference sequence). The CDR3 region has the DNA TGCAGTGCTAGAGGTCAGGGGTCCGCAGATACGCAGTATTTT. Its protein product is CSARGQGSADTQYF.

This clonotype was detected ten times or more. The chain employs TRBV7-9 and TRBJ1-1, with D hard to call. Per the germline V gene, CDR1 is SEHNR and CDR2 is FQNEAQ (reference sequence). CDR3 length equals 14 residues. Trimming cost V 3 bases and J 3 bases, with 11 bases left between them. Written as DNA, the CDR3 is TGTGCCAGCAGCTTCAAGGGTTACCACACTGAAGCTTTCTTT. Its protein is CASSFKGYHTEAFF.